This T cell receptor beta chain was retrieved from a study of regulatory T cells in long-lasting Graves disease. J lost 0 bases, V lost 5 bases, and 7 bases had no gene match. The germline gives CDR1 MNHEY, CDR2 SMNVEV (reference sequence). The CDR3 runs 15 residues. Findings and caveats of the study: The TCR repertoire of persistent Graves' patients was less diverse than that of newly diagnosed ones. Favored usage of TRBV28, TRBJ1-2 and TRBJ2-5 was recorded in persistent disease.

In this sample, this clonotype turned up many times. Its antigen remains unknown. The time point: newly diagnosed GD, antithyroid drugs for less than 3 months. PBMC RNA served as the TCR library source. For TCR beta, libraries came from iRepertoire HTBI primers and Arm-PCR of CDR3 regions. One entry per CDR3 protein, called by TCRdb with MiXCR from the multiplex PCR reads. The sample has 400,000 to 500,000 distinct CDR3 sequences, about 15% seen once; the top ten hold about 23%. These data also featured in a second study, about T cells in Graves' hyperthyroidism and ophthalmopathy.

Source: peripheral blood mononuclear cells (PBMCs), taken at new diagnosis, from a patient treated with antithyroid drugs. The V call is TRBV27, the J call TRBJ2-7; 7 bases fit TRBD1. The clonotype comes from a young woman with Graves disease. In DNA form, the CDR3 reads TGTGCCAGCAGTAAATACGACAGGGCCTCCTACGAGCAGTACTTC. Amino acids: CASSKYDRASYEQYF.